Shown below are 21 T cell receptor beta chains from a single sample sequenced in a study of blood T cell repertoires in COVID-19. This table comes from immunoSEQ multiplex PCR, and its TCRdb copy is limited to in-frame clones, with some not included. Of about 180,000 clones in the sample, about 86% were seen once. Sequencing was performed on peripheral blood. These TCRs come from a man in his sixties or seventies with active or convalescent COVID-19.

The V and J genes are TRBV11-2 and TRBJ1-1, with D unclear. The CDR3 totals 15 residues. CDR1 is SGHAT, CDR2 FQNNGV, per germline. The V gene lost 5 bases and the J gene lost 4 bases, with 17 bases spanning the gap. CDR3 in amino acids: CASSPEALRGTEAFF. DNA for the CDR3: TGTGCCAGCAGCCCAGAGGCCTTACGTGGCACTGAAGCTTTCTTT. The complete variable domain, with remaining parts taken from reference TRBV11-2 and TRBJ1-1, reads EAGVAQSPRYKIIEKRQSVAFWCNPISGHATLYWYQQILGQGPKLLIQFQNNGVVDDSQLPKDRFSAERLKGVDSTLKIQPAKLEDSAVYLCASSPEALRGTEAFFGQGTRLTVV.

This rearrangement joins TRBV19 to TRBJ1-5; D perhaps matches TRBD1 (5 bases). The germline V and J ends were trimmed by 3 bases and 6 bases, with 21 bases remaining between them. CDR1 and CDR2 from the germline V gene are LNHDA and SQIVND (reference sequence). The CDR3 loop spans 17 amino acids. CDR3: CASSMRVRQNQGQPQHF. The CDR3 DNA reads TGTGCCAGTAGTATGAGAGTCAGACAGAATCAAGGTCAGCCCCAGCATTTT.

The rearrangement links TRBV7-9 to TRBJ1-2; 9 positions agree with TRBD1. CDR1 SEHNR and CDR2 FQNEAQ come from the germline V gene (reference sequence). Losses at the gene ends were 5 bases for V and 4 bases for J; bases not matched to a gene: 11. The CDR3 is 16 amino acids. The CDR3 loop reads CASSGPGQGHGYGYTF. CDR3 DNA sequence: TGTGCCAGCAGCGGCCCGGGACAGGGTCACGGCTATGGCTACACCTTC.

This rearrangement joins TRBV20-1 to TRBJ1-2, with a tentative D call TRBD1 (6 bases). The CDR3 runs to 11 residues. Germline-derived CDR1 and CDR2 are DFQATT and SNEGSKA (reference sequence). The CDR3 is CSLDRNYGYTF. Written as DNA, the CDR3 is TGCAGCCTCGACAGGAACTATGGCTACACCTTC.

The genes are TRBV6-5 and TRBJ1-1; D is possibly TRBD1 (6 bases). Germline CDR1 reads MNHEY; CDR2 reads SVGAGI. The CDR3 runs 15 residues. The V and J ends lost 4 bases and 1 base respectively, with 13 bases between them. CDR3 sequence reads: CASSSVRGANTEAFF. CDR3 nucleotide sequence: TGTGCCAGCAGTTCTGTCAGGGGCGCGAACACTGAAGCTTTCTTT.

This clone was seen only once. This sequence joins TRBV7-3 and TRBJ2-1, with TRBD1 identical over 9 bases. V gave up 1 base and J gave up 7 bases; unmatched junction bases: 2. The CDR3 runs 14 residues. Germline CDR1 and CDR2: SGHTA and FQGTGA. CDR3 nucleotides: TGTGCCAGCAGCTTAATAGGACAGGGGAATGAGCAGTTCTTC. Encoded protein: CASSLIGQGNEQFF.

This chain links TRBV5-4 with TRBJ2-2, with a weak D call TRBD1 (5 bases). Per the germline V gene, CDR1 is SGHNT and CDR2 is YYREEE (reference sequence). The CDR3 is made up of 15 amino acids. The V end lost 1 base, the J end lost 5 bases, and 12 bases lay between the germline ends. The CDR3 spells CASSLIQGLTGELFF. The CDR3 DNA sequence: TGTGCCAGCAGCTTGATCCAGGGTTTAACCGGGGAGCTGTTTTTT.

CDR3 coding DNA: TGCGCCAGCAGCCTACAGGGATCCGAGACCCAGTACTTC. It codes for CASSLQGSETQYF. The genes are TRBV5-1 and TRBJ2-5; D possibly corresponds to TRBD1 (6 bases). The CDR3 loop spans 13 amino acids. V was cut by 4 bases and J by 5 bases, with 12 bases left in between. CDR1 SGHRS and CDR2 YFSETQ come from the germline V gene. Together with reference TRBV5-1 and TRBJ2-5, the CDR3 gives the full variable domain: KAGVTQTPRYLIKTRGQQVTLSCSPISGHRSVSWYQQTPGQGLQFLFEYFSETQRNKGNFPGRFSGRQFSNSRSEMNVSTLELGDSALYLCASSLQGSETQYFGPGTRLLVL.

The chain has TRBV7-2 and TRBJ1-2, with a possible D match to TRBD1 (6 bases). The CDR3 spans 14 residues. The ends were cut back, 6 bases at V and 3 bases at J, with 14 bases in the middle. Per germline, CDR1 SGHTA and CDR2 FQGNSA. The CDR3 DNA reads as TGTGCCAGCAGGTCAACAGGGAACTACTATGGCTACACCTTC. It is translated as CASRSTGNYYGYTF.

This clone was counted only a few times. The V call is TRBV6-6, the J call TRBJ2-2, with TRBD1 matching 9 bases. Germline V gene data show CDR1 as MNHNY and CDR2 as SVGAGI (reference sequence). J lost 7 bases, V lost 5 bases, and 5 bases had no gene match. The CDR3 contains 14 residues. For the CDR3, the DNA is TGTGCCAGCAGTCCACAGGGGGCTGACGGGGAGCTGTTTTTT. This codes for CASSPQGADGELFF.

V and J are TRBV6-2 or TRBV6-3 and TRBJ1-5; possible D gene TRBD1, 5 bases. Germline V gene sequence: CDR1 MNHEY, CDR2 SVGEGT. The V gene lost 2 bases and the J gene lost 4 bases, with 9 bases spanning the gap. The CDR3 totals 14 residues. Here the CDR3 reads CASSYAGRNQPQHF. DNA for the CDR3: TGTGCCAGCAGTTACGCGGGGCGAAATCAGCCCCAGCATTTT.

V and J are TRBV28 and TRBJ1-1, with D possibly TRBD1 on 5 matching bases. Per the germline V gene, CDR1 is MDHEN and CDR2 is SYDVKM. The CDR3 consists of 15 residues. V was clipped by 6 bases and J by 2 bases, with 16 bases between them. CDR3 sequence (DNA): TGTGCCAGCAGATTGGGAGGAGGACAAAACACTGAAGCTTTCTTT. It is translated as CASRLGGGQNTEAFF.

The rearrangement joins TRBV5-1 to TRBJ1-2; D is uncertain. Between the trimmed V and J ends, which lost 4 bases and 2 bases, there was a span of 9 bases. Germline CDR1 SGHRS, CDR2 YFSETQ. The CDR3 is 13 residues long. CDR3: CASSPGENYGYTF. In DNA, the CDR3 is TGCGCCAGCAGCCCTGGGGAGAACTATGGCTACACCTTC.

The sample holds a few counts of this clone. J is TRBJ1-4 and V is TRBV4-1; TRBD1 is a possible D gene (5 bases). This CDR3 region has 18 residues. Germline loops: CDR1 MGHRA, CDR2 YSYEKL. The ends were cut back, 4 bases at V and 0 bases at J, with 18 bases in the middle. CDR3 in amino acids: CASSLPQGGAATNEKLFF. In nucleotides, the CDR3 is TGCGCCAGCAGCCTGCCCCAGGGTGGGGCTGCAACTAATGAAAAACTGTTTTTT.

V is TRBV27 and J is TRBJ2-7, with TRBD2 as a possible D gene (6 bases). Per germline, CDR1 MNHEY and CDR2 SMNVEV (reference sequence). The CDR3 runs to 14 residues. V dropped 6 bases and J dropped 5 bases, with 17 bases sitting between them. The CDR3 DNA reads as TGTGCCAGCAGAGGACTACTTCTCAGGCACGAGCAGTACTTC. Its protein is CASRGLLLRHEQYF.

This clone appeared a few times. The V call is TRBV11-2, the J call TRBJ1-1, with D perhaps TRBD1 (5 bases). The germline gives CDR1 SGHAT, CDR2 FQNNGV. The CDR3 covers 14 residues. The V gene lost 5 bases and the J gene lost 2 bases, with 12 bases spanning the gap. The CDR3 is CASSVGGANTEAFF. The CDR3 DNA is TGTGCCAGCAGCGTCGGCGGGGCTAACACTGAAGCTTTCTTT.

In this sample, this clone turned up many times. The V and J genes are TRBV7-9 and TRBJ1-3; 7 nucleotides agree with TRBD1. CDR1 is SEHNR and CDR2 is FQNEAQ in the germline V gene (reference sequence). The CDR3 totals 17 residues. Unmatched junction bases numbered 6, after V lost 1 base and J lost 0 bases. In nucleotides, the CDR3 is TGTGCCAGCAGCTTAGTGACAGGGTGGGCCTCTGGAAACACCATATATTTT. As protein: CASSLVTGWASGNTIYF.

This clone has at least ten counts. This rearrangement joins TRBV13 to TRBJ1-2; possible D gene TRBD1, 5 bases. CDR3 length: 13 amino acids. Trimming took off 3 bases at V and 5 bases at J, with 10 bases between the two ends. Germline V CDR1 and CDR2: PRHDT, FYEKMQ (reference sequence). Here the CDR3 DNA reads TGTGCCAGCAGCTTGGGGGGAGGGTATGGCTACACCTTC. It codes for CASSLGGGYGYTF.

This clone was counted only a few times. V is TRBV27 and J is TRBJ1-6; 8 bases align to TRBD1. V shed 2 bases, J shed 9 bases, and the junction held 6 bases outside the gene matches. The CDR3 is 15 residues long. Germline assignment: CDR1 MNHEY and CDR2 SMNVEV (reference sequence). CDR3 sequence (DNA): TGTGCCAGCAGTTTAGACAGGGGTGGCGGTTCACCCCTCCACTTT. This encodes CASSLDRGGGSPLHF.

This clone was recorded once. The chain combines TRBV3-1 (or the pseudogene TRBV3-2) with TRBJ1-5; D ambiguous. Germline V gene lookup returns CDR1 LGHDT and CDR2 YNNKEL (reference sequence). The V gene lost 6 bases and the J gene lost 0 bases, with 12 bases spanning the gap. CDR3 length: 15 residues. The CDR3, as DNA: TGTGCCAGCAGGCCCCAGCGCTATAGCAATCAGCCCCAGCATTTT. Its translation: CASRPQRYSNQPQHF.

This clone has just a few counts. The chain links TRBV2 to TRBJ1-1; D is ambiguous. V was pared by 4 bases and J by 1 base, with 4 bases between. This CDR3 region has 12 residues. CDR1 SNHLY and CDR2 FYNNEI come from the germline V gene. Here the CDR3 DNA reads TGTGCCAGCAGTGCAGGGAACACTGAAGCTTTCTTT. Its protein is CASSAGNTEAFF.